This TCR beta chain was retrieved from a study of early T cells in non-severe SARS-CoV-2 infection. Findings and caveats of the study: Anti-spike CD8 responses were favored by VDJdb matching, which missed private and CD4 specificities.

Points on this clonotype: Its antigen remains unknown.

Per the germline V gene, CDR1 is SEHNR and CDR2 is FQNEAQ (reference sequence). The V gene lost 1 base and the J gene lost 7 bases, with 11 bases spanning the gap. The length of the CDR3 is 14 residues. TCRdb reprocessed the 5' RACE reads via MiXCR and lists one record per CDR3 protein. The table shows under 70,000 distinct CDR3 sequences, with 13% occurring only once. The receptor was derived from an adult who was a healthcare worker with PCR-confirmed SARS-CoV-2 infection or an uninfected control (not recorded which). The chain carries TRBV7-9 and TRBJ1-5; D might be TRBD1 (5 bases). The input for sequencing was whole blood, taken at baseline. The CDR3 DNA is TGTGCCAGCAGCTTAGGTGCAGGGAGGCAGCCCCAGCATTTT. It specifies CASSLGAGRQPQHF.